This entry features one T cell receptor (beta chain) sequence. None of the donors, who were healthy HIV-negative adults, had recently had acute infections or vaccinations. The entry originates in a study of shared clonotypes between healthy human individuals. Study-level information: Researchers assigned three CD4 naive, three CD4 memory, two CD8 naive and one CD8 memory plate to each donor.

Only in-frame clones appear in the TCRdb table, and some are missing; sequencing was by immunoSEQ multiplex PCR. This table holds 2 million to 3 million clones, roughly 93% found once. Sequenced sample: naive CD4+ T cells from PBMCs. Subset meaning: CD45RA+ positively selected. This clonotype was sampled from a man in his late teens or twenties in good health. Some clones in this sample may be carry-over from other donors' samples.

The chain's CDR3 is CASSITAGGRNEQFF. CDR3 nucleotide sequence: TGTGCCAGTAGTATCACAGCGGGAGGGAGGAATGAGCAGTTCTTC. The gene calls are TRBV19 and TRBJ2-1; 10 nucleotides line up with TRBD2. The CDR3 has 15 residues. Looked up from germline, CDR1 is LNHDA and CDR2 is SQIVND (reference sequence). V trimming: 3 bases; J trimming: 7 bases; junction bases outside the gene matches: 6.